This TCR beta chain was documented in a study of blood T cell repertoires in COVID-19. Looking at the study overall: Acute and convalescent COVID-19 samples came from the United States, Italy and Spain. In each case, the material was cDNA or gDNA derived from T cells, B-cell-depleted T cells, or PBMCs.

In the study's own analysis: Using reference gene primer amplification, nucleated cell counts were estimated. Assay: immunoSEQ multiplex PCR; the TCRdb copy retains only in-frame clones and omits some. V and J calls and clone size are given by that table; D and trimming were obtained from the DNA. The repertoire includes about 130,000 clones, approximately 80% of them detected once, and 8% to 9.5% sits in the top ten. CDR1 is SGHAT and CDR2 is FQNNGV in the germline V gene. CDR3 length: 16 amino acids. The ends lost 5 bases at V and 3 bases at J; junction bases unmatched: 4. This TCR came from a woman aged 55-69 years with active or convalescent COVID-19. The chain recombines TRBV11-2 with TRBJ2-5; TRBD2 aligns across 15 bases. The sequencing sample was made of peripheral blood. The CDR3 coding sequence is TGTGCCAGCAGCGACGGGACTAGCGGGGGGAAAGAGACCCAGTACTTC. The encoded protein is CASSDGTSGGKETQYF.